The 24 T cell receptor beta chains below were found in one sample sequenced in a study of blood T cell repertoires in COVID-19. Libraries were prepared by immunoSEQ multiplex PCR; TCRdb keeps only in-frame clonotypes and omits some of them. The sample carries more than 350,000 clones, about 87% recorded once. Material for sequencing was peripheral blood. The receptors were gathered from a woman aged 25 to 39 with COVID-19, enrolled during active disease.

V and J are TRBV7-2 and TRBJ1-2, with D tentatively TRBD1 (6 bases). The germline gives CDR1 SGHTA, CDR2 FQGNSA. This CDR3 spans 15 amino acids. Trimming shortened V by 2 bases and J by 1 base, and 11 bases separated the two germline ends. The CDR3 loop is CASSLPPQGNYGYTF. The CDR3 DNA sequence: TGTGCCAGCAGCTTACCGCCACAGGGTAACTATGGCTACACCTTC.

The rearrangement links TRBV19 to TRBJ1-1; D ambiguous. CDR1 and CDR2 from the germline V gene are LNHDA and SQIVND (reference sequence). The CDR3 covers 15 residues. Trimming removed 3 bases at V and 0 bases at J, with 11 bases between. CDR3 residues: CASSIGGRVNTEAFF. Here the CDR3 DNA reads TGTGCCAGTAGTATCGGAGGGAGGGTGAACACTGAAGCTTTCTTT.

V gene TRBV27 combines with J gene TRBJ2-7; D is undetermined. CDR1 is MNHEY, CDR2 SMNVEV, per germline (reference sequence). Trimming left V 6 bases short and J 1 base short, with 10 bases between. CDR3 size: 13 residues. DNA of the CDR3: TGTGCCAGCAGCCATACGACTTCCTACGAGCAGTACTTC. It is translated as CASSHTTSYEQYF.

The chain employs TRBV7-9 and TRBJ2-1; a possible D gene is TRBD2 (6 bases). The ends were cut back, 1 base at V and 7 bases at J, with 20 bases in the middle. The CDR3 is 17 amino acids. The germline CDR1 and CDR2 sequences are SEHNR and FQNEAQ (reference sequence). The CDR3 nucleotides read TGTGCCAGCAGCTTAGGGGGAGTGTCCCGCGCGGGGAATGAGCAGTTCTTC. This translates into CASSLGGVSRAGNEQFF.

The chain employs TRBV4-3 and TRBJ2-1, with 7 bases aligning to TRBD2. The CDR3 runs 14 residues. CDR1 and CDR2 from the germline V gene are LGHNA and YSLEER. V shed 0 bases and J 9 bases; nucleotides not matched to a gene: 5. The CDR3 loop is CASSQDWREGEQFF. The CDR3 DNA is TGCGCCAGCAGCCAAGATTGGAGGGAGGGTGAGCAGTTCTTC.

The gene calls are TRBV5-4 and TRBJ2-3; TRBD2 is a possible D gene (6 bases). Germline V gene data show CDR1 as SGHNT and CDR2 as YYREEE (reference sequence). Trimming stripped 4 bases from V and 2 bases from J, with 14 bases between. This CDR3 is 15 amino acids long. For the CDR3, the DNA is TGTGCCAGCAGCCCGGGACTTTCGTACACAGATACGCAGTATTTT. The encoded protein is CASSPGLSYTDTQYF.

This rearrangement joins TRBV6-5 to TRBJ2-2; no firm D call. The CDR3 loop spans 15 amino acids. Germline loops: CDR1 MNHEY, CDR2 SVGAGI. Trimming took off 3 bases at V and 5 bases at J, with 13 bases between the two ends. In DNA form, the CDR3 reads TGTGCCAGCAGTTATCTAGAGGAAGTGACCGGGGAGCTGTTTTTT. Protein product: CASSYLEEVTGELFF.

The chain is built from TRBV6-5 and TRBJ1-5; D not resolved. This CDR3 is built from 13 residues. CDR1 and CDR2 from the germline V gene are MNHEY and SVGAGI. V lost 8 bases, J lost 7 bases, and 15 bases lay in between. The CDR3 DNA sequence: TGTGCCAGCGCGGTGGCGGGAGGACAGCCCCAGCATTTT. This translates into CASAVAGGQPQHF.

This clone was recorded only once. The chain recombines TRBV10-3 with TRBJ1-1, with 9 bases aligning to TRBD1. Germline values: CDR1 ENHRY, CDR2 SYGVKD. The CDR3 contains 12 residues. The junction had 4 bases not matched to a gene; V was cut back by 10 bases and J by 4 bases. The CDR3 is CATGQGPTEAFF. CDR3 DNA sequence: TGTGCCACCGGACAGGGGCCCACTGAAGCTTTCTTT.

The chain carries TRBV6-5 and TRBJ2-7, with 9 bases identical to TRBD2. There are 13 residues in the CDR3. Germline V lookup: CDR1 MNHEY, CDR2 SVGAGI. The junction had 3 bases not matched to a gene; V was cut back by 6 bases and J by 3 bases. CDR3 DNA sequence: TGTGCCAGCAGCGCTAGCGGGATCTACGAGCAGTACTTC. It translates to CASSASGIYEQYF.

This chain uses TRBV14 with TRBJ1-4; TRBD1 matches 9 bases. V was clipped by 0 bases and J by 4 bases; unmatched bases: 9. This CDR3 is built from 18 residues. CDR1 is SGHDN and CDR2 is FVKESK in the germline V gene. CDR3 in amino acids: CASSQDSASGQGNEKLFF. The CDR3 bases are TGTGCCAGCAGCCAAGATTCCGCGTCGGGACAGGGTAATGAAAAACTGTTTTTT.

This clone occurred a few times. In DNA form, the CDR3 reads TGTGCCAGCAGTTACCAGGGAACCTACGAGCAGTACTTC. Amino acids: CASSYQGTYEQYF. The chain employs TRBV6-2 or TRBV6-3 and TRBJ2-7; TRBD1 is a possible D gene (5 bases). CDR1 is MNHEY, CDR2 SVGEGT, per germline. This CDR3 has 13 amino acids. The V end lost 2 bases, the J end lost 2 bases, and 7 bases lay between the germline ends.

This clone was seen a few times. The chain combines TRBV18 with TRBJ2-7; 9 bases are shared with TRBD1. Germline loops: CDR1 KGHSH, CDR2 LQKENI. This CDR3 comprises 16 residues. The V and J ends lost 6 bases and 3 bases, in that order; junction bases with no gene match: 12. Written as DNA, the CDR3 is TGTGCCAGCTCCCTTACCCCGGGACAGGGTAACTACGAGCAGTACTTC. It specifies CASSLTPGQGNYEQYF.

Here the CDR3 reads CASSTHREYTF. CDR3 DNA: TGTGCCAGCAGTACCCACAGGGAGTACACCTTC. This chain connects TRBV6-5 to TRBJ1-2, with D possibly being TRBD1 (6 bases). V was pared by 5 bases and J by 11 bases, with 12 bases between. The CDR3 has 11 amino acids. Per the germline V gene, CDR1 is MNHEY and CDR2 is SVGAGI.

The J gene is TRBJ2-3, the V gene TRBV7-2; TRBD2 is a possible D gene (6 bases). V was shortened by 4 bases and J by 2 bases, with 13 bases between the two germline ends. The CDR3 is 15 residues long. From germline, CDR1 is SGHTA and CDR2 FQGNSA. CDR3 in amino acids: CASSSPGGPTDTQYF. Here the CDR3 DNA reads TGTGCCAGCAGCTCCCCCGGGGGACCCACAGATACGCAGTATTTT.

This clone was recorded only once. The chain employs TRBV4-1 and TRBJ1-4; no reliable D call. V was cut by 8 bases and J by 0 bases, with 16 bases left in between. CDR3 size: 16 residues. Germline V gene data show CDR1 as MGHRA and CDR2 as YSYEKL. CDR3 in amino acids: CASQIYRETTNEKLFF. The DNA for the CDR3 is TGCGCCAGCCAGATTTACCGGGAGACAACTAATGAAAAACTGTTTTTT.

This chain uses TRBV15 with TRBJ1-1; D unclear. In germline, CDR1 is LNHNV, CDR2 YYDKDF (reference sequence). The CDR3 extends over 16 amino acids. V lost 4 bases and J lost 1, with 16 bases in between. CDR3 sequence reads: CATSTVTFSPNTEAFF. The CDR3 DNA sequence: TGTGCCACCAGCACAGTAACCTTTAGCCCGAACACTGAAGCTTTCTTT.

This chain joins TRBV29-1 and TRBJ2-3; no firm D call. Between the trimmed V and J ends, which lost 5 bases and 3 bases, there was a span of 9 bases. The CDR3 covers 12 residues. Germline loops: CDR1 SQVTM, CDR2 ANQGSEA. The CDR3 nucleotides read TGCAGCGTTCGACTCCAGACAGATACGCAGTATTTT. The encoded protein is CSVRLQTDTQYF.

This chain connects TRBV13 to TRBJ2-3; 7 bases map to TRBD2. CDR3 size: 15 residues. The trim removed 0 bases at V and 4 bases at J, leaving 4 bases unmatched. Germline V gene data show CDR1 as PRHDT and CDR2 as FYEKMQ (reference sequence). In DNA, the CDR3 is TGTGCCAGCAGCTTAGGCCAGGCGGGGGCAGATACGCAGTATTTT. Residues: CASSLGQAGADTQYF.

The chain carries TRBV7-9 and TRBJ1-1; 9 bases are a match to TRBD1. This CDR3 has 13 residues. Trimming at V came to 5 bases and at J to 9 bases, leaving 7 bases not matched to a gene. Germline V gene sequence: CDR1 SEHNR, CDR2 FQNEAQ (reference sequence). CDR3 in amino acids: CASSQGQGEKAFF. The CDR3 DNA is TGTGCCAGCAGCCAGGGACAGGGTGAGAAAGCTTTCTTT.

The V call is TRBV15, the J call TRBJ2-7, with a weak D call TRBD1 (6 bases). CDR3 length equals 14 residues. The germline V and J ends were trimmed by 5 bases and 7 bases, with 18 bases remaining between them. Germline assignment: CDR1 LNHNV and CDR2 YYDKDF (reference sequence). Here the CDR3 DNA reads TGTGCCACCAGCCCCCGGAACAGGGCCCCTGAGCAGTACTTC. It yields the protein CATSPRNRAPEQYF.

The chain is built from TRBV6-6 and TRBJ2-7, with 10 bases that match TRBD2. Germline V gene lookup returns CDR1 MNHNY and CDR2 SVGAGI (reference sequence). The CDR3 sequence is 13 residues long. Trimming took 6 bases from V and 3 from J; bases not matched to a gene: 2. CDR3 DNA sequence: TGTGCCAGCAGACTAGCGGGGATCTACGAGCAGTACTTC. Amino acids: CASRLAGIYEQYF.

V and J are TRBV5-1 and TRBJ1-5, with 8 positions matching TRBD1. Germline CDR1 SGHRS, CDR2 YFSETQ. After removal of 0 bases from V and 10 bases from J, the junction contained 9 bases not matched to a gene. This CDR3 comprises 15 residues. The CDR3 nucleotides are TGCGCCAGCAGCTTGGGGCCGGGACAGGTTCAACCCCAGCATTTT. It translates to CASSLGPGQVQPQHF.

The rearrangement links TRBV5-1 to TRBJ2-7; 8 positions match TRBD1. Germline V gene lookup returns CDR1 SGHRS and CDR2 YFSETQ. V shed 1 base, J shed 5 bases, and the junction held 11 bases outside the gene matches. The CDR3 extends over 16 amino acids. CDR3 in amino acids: CASSLSIRDRLDEQYF. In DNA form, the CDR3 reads TGCGCCAGCAGCTTGAGTATCCGGGACAGGCTAGACGAGCAGTACTTC.